The present T cell receptor (beta chain) was sequenced within a study of shared clonotypes between healthy human individuals. The CDR3 runs to 16 residues. Germline lookup yields CDR1 ENHRY and CDR2 SYGVKD. Deletions cut 4 bases from V and 4 bases from J, with 17 bases between. Naive CD8 populations comprised CD45RO-negative cells positively selected for CCR7, excluding terminally differentiated effector memory CD45RA+ cells. Repertoires were generated with immunoSEQ multiplex PCR, while TCRdb's copy carries only in-frame clones and drops some. The sample records around 550,000 clones, 95% being singletons.

Sequencing was done on a sample of naive CD8+ T cells sorted from blood. The chain is built from TRBV10-3 and TRBJ1-5; D is undetermined. This receptor was obtained from a woman in her thirties in good health. The CDR3 region is CAISVESLSSNQPQHF. The CDR3 DNA reads as TGTGCCATCAGTGTGGAGTCCCTTTCATCTAATCAGCCCCAGCATTTT.